A single count supports the clone carrying this TCR beta chain. This CDR3 has 14 residues. CDR1 is LGHNA, CDR2 YNFKEQ, per germline. The ends lost 4 bases at V and 7 bases at J; junction bases unmatched: 8. TCRdb's copy holds only in-frame clones and misses some; the assay was immunoSEQ multiplex PCR. This table has 260,000 or so clones, around 85% appearing once. Study members were between roughly 18 and 89 years old and lived in some 22 US regions. Assignment of participants to cohorts was predicated upon participant-reported clinical history. These data belong to a study of blood T cell repertoires in COVID-19. About the research overall: Whether acute or convalescent, the COVID-19 samples came from the United States, Italy and Spain. PBMCs, B-cell-depleted T cells, or T cells were the source of the cDNA or gDNA that made up the material.

Sequences were obtained from PBMCs or T cells enriched from blood (not recorded which). The source of this sequence is a woman between 50 and 59 years old who had recovered from COVID-19. The chain uses TRBV4-2 and TRBJ2-5; TRBD2 matches 8 bases. CDR3 protein: CASSPMTSAGTQYF. The CDR3 DNA is TGTGCCAGCAGCCCAATGACTAGCGCGGGGACCCAGTACTTC.